The 27 T cell receptor beta chains reported below all come from one sample, sequenced in a study of T cell changes during pregnancy in multiple sclerosis. Here immunoSEQ multiplex PCR was the method, and the copy in TCRdb shows in-frame clones only, minus some. The table lists approximately 50,000 clones, 80% to 95% of them singletons. Material: CD4+ T cells from peripheral blood mononuclear cells, obtained in the third trimester of pregnancy. Source of these receptors: a female donor with multiple sclerosis, enrolled in a pregnancy study.

V gene TRBV7-3 combines with J gene TRBJ2-3; 14 nucleotides agree with TRBD2. CDR1 is SGHTA and CDR2 is FQGTGA in the germline V gene. The length of the CDR3 is 15 residues. Trimming at V came to 6 bases and at J to 6 bases, leaving 5 bases not matched to a gene. CDR3 loop: CASSPGLAGVDTQYF. CDR3 DNA: TGTGCCAGCAGTCCGGGACTAGCGGGAGTGGATACGCAGTATTTT.

This clone was found a few times. This sequence joins TRBV9 and TRBJ2-7; perhaps TRBD1 as D (5 bases). The germline CDR1 and CDR2 sequences are SGDLS and YYNGEE. CDR3 length: 14 residues. V gave up 1 base and J gave up 0 bases, with 8 bases separating them. The CDR3 nucleotides are TGTGCCAGCAGCGTAACAGGTTACTCCTACGAGCAGTACTTC. It is translated as CASSVTGYSYEQYF.

The gene calls are TRBV5-1 and TRBJ2-6; 8 positions agree with TRBD1. CDR1 SGHRS and CDR2 YFSETQ come from the germline V gene. V was clipped by 6 bases and J by 1 base; unmatched bases: 6. The CDR3 is 16 amino acids. CDR3 DNA: TGCGCCAGCAAAGACAGGGGATTTTCTGGGGCCAACGTCCTGACTTTC. Translating gives CASKDRGFSGANVLTF.

The V and J genes are TRBV5-1 and TRBJ2-7, with 9 bases that match TRBD1. Unmatched junction bases numbered 11, after V lost 4 bases and J lost 6 bases. Germline V lookup: CDR1 SGHRS, CDR2 YFSETQ. The CDR3 covers 15 residues. The CDR3 nucleotides read TGCGCCAGCAGCCCCCGGACAGGGGTCACCTCCGAGCAGTACTTC. As protein: CASSPRTGVTSEQYF.

The chain uses TRBV28 and TRBJ2-1, with D maybe TRBD2 (6 bases). The CDR3 has 12 residues. Germline V gives CDR1 MDHEN, CDR2 SYDVKM. V was clipped by 3 bases and J by 12 bases, with 12 bases between them. CDR3 protein: CASSLKTSAQFF. The CDR3 nucleotides are TGTGCCAGCAGTTTGAAGACTAGTGCGCAGTTCTTC. The full variable domain, rest sourced from reference TRBV28 and TRBJ2-1, is DVKVTQSSRYLVKRTGEKVFLECVQDMDHENMFWYRQDPGLGLRLIYFSYDVKMKEKGDIPEGYSVSREKKERFSLILESASTNQTSMYLCASSLKTSAQFFGPGTRLTVL.

V gene TRBV5-1 combines with J gene TRBJ2-1; D is uncertain. This CDR3 has 12 residues. Trimming left V 3 bases short and J 9 bases short, with 10 bases between. CDR1 and CDR2 from the germline V gene are SGHRS and YFSETQ. The CDR3 sequence is CASSSKAGEQFF. The CDR3 DNA sequence: TGCGCCAGCAGCTCCAAAGCAGGTGAGCAGTTCTTC. Using reference TRBV5-1 and TRBJ2-1 for the parts outside the CDR3, the full variable domain is KAGVTQTPRYLIKTRGQQVTLSCSPISGHRSVSWYQQTPGQGLQFLFEYFSETQRNKGNFPGRFSGRQFSNSRSEMNVSTLELGDSALYLCASSSKAGEQFFGPGTRLTVL.

This chain links TRBV6-5 with TRBJ2-5, with TRBD1 identical over 8 bases. CDR1 and CDR2 (germline): MNHEY, SVGAGI. V lost 7 bases, J lost 8 bases, and 9 bases stayed unmatched. The CDR3 consists of 13 residues. The CDR3 DNA sequence: TGTGCCAGCAATTTTAACAGGGGGGACACCCAGTACTTC. As protein: CASNFNRGDTQYF.

V and J are TRBV6-5 and TRBJ1-1; 11 bases align to TRBD1. Germline V gene data show CDR1 as MNHEY and CDR2 as SVGAGI. V was clipped by 2 bases and J by 7 bases; unmatched bases: 9. This CDR3 is built from 16 residues. The CDR3 is CASSYHGQGAGVEAFF. CDR3 bases: TGTGCCAGCAGTTACCACGGACAGGGGGCGGGGGTTGAAGCTTTCTTT.

The CDR3 sequence is CASSPSLGLNYEQYF. The CDR3 region has the DNA TGTGCCAGCAGTCCCTCCCTGGGACTTAACTACGAGCAGTACTTC. This sequence joins TRBV28 and TRBJ2-7; perhaps TRBD2 as D (6 bases). Germline assignment: CDR1 MDHEN and CDR2 SYDVKM. V was clipped by 5 bases and J by 3 bases, with 17 bases between them. The CDR3 runs to 15 residues. Variable domain in full (rest from reference TRBV28 and TRBJ2-7): DVKVTQSSRYLVKRTGEKVFLECVQDMDHENMFWYRQDPGLGLRLIYFSYDVKMKEKGDIPEGYSVSREKKERFSLILESASTNQTSMYLCASSPSLGLNYEQYFGPGTRLTVT.

Here the CDR3 reads CASSLGTGTGGYTF. The CDR3 DNA reads TGTGCCAGCAGCTTAGGGACAGGGACGGGTGGCTACACCTTC. The chain uses TRBV11-2 and TRBJ1-2; TRBD1 agrees at 8 bases. This CDR3 has 14 residues. V shed 1 base, J shed 7 bases, and the junction held 5 bases outside the gene matches. CDR1 and CDR2 from the germline V gene are SGHAT and FQNNGV.

V gene TRBV15 combines with J gene TRBJ2-3; perhaps TRBD2 as D (7 bases). Trimming cost V 1 base and J 2 bases, with 16 bases left between them. Per the germline V gene, CDR1 is LNHNV and CDR2 is YYDKDF (reference sequence). The CDR3 spans 17 residues. CDR3 DNA: TGTGCCACCAGCAGAGTTGGGGGGGGCGAGGTCACAGATACGCAGTATTTT. Translation gives CATSRVGGGEVTDTQYF.

This chain connects TRBV4-2 to TRBJ1-2; D may be TRBD1 (6 bases). V was clipped by 6 bases and J by 7 bases, with 21 bases between them. Per germline, CDR1 LGHNA and CDR2 YNFKEQ. The CDR3 has 15 amino acids. CDR3 in amino acids: CASSQSGRGRSGYTF. Written as DNA, the CDR3 is TGTGCCAGCAGTCAAAGCGGCAGGGGAAGGAGTGGCTACACCTTC.

The chain uses TRBV19 and TRBJ1-2; TRBD1 agrees at 7 bases. Germline CDR1 reads LNHDA; CDR2 reads SQIVND (reference sequence). This CDR3 is built from 16 residues. The V and J ends lost 5 bases and 3 bases, in that order; junction bases with no gene match: 12. The CDR3 region is CASSALSTGNHYGYTF. The CDR3 DNA is TGTGCCAGTAGTGCCCTATCGACAGGGAACCACTATGGCTACACCTTC.

The chain couples TRBV13 to TRBJ2-7; 7 bases line up with TRBD1. The CDR3 sequence is 15 residues long. V shed 0 bases, J shed 5 bases, and the junction held 7 bases outside the gene matches. CDR1 is PRHDT, CDR2 FYEKMQ, per germline (reference sequence). The CDR3 sequence: CASSLGVLGGNEQYF. In nucleotides, the CDR3 is TGTGCCAGCAGCTTAGGGGTGTTAGGGGGCAACGAGCAGTACTTC.

V usage is TRBV2 and J usage is TRBJ1-1, with 8 nucleotides matching TRBD1. The V gene's germline CDR1 is SNHLY and CDR2 FYNNEI. V trimming: 6 bases; J trimming: 4 bases; junction bases outside the gene matches: 16. The CDR3 totals 17 residues. Here the CDR3 DNA reads TGTGCCAGCAGCGCCCGAGCGAACTTGGACAGGGTCACTGAAGCTTTCTTT. It is translated as CASSARANLDRVTEAFF.

The V call is TRBV29-1, the J call TRBJ1-1; 7 nucleotides match TRBD1. V trimming: 7 bases; J trimming: 4 bases; junction bases outside the gene matches: 12. Germline V gene data show CDR1 as SQVTM and CDR2 as ANQGSEA. The CDR3 contains 14 residues. The CDR3 DNA follows: TGCAGCGCCCGCGCAGGGGGTGGGCCCACTGAAGCTTTCTTT. It yields the protein CSARAGGGPTEAFF.

This clone was counted once. The chain uses TRBV15 and TRBJ2-2; the D gene is possibly TRBD2 (6 bases). CDR1 is LNHNV and CDR2 is YYDKDF in the germline V gene (reference sequence). This CDR3 contains 16 residues. Trimming shortened V by 3 bases and J by 2 bases, and 13 bases separated the two germline ends. In nucleotides, the CDR3 is TGTGCCACCAGCAGTTTACCGGGGGTAAACACCGGGGAGCTGTTTTTT. Encoded protein: CATSSLPGVNTGELFF.

This sequence joins TRBV25-1 and TRBJ1-1; 9 bases fit TRBD1. Germline V gives CDR1 MGHDK, CDR2 SYGVNS. CDR3 length equals 16 residues. The ends lost 5 bases at V and 7 bases at J; junction bases unmatched: 14. The CDR3 loop is CASSPRGGTGSIEAFF. CDR3 nucleotide sequence: TGTGCCAGCAGTCCTCGAGGCGGGACAGGGAGTATTGAAGCTTTCTTT.

The chain is built from TRBV28 and TRBJ2-7; 8 bases match TRBD2. The J segment lost 0 bases and the V segment lost 7 bases, leaving 2 bases of the junction unmatched. CDR1 and CDR2 (germline): MDHEN, SYDVKM. The CDR3 totals 13 residues. CDR3 sequence (DNA): TGTGCCAGCACTAGCGGGTCCTCCTACGAGCAGTACTTC. Translation gives CASTSGSSYEQYF.

The CDR3 sequence is CASSLSGRVDEQFF. The CDR3 DNA follows: TGTGCCAGCAGCCTTAGCGGGAGGGTGGATGAGCAGTTCTTC. The chain is built from TRBV7-2 and TRBJ2-1, with TRBD2 matching over 11 bases. V lost 5 bases and J lost 8; bases outside the gene matches: 5. Germline V gene data show CDR1 as SGHTA and CDR2 as FQGNSA. This CDR3 has 14 amino acids.

This clone has a single count. The CDR3 loop reads CASSTAGWGEQYF. For the CDR3, the DNA is TGTGCCAGTAGTACGGCAGGGTGGGGCGAGCAGTACTTC. The chain has TRBV19 and TRBJ2-7; TRBD1 is a possible D gene (5 bases). CDR3 size: 13 residues. V was pared by 4 bases and J by 6 bases, with 13 bases between. CDR1 is LNHDA and CDR2 is SQIVND in the germline V gene (reference sequence).

The chain is built from TRBV28 and TRBJ2-1; no clear D. Germline-derived CDR1 and CDR2 are MDHEN and SYDVKM. The V end was cut by 3 bases, the J end by 9 bases, with 9 bases between. This CDR3 is built from 12 residues. The DNA of the CDR3 is TGTGCCAGCAGTTTTGTCCGCGGTGAGCAGTTCTTC. Its protein is CASSFVRGEQFF.

The genes are TRBV28 and TRBJ2-1; TRBD2 matches at 7 bases. From germline, CDR1 is MDHEN and CDR2 SYDVKM. V trimming: 10 bases; J trimming: 0 bases; junction bases outside the gene matches: 6. This CDR3 is 14 amino acids long. The CDR3 bases are TGTGCCACCCTAGCGGAAAGCTCCTACAATGAGCAGTTCTTC. Translated, it gives CATLAESSYNEQFF.

CDR3 DNA: TGTGCCAGCAGCTTAGTAGGCGGGAGGGCCGCAGATACGCAGTATTTT. Translating it yields CASSLVGGRAADTQYF. The rearrangement links TRBV7-9 to TRBJ2-3, with 9 bases fitting TRBD2. J was trimmed by 4 bases and V by 1 base; bases with no gene match: 6. The CDR3 length is 16 residues. Per germline, CDR1 SEHNR and CDR2 FQNEAQ (reference sequence).

The chain uses TRBV19 and TRBJ2-3; weak D call: TRBD1 (5 bases). This CDR3 contains 15 residues. V shed 3 bases and J shed 4 bases, with 14 bases lying between them. Germline CDR1 LNHDA, CDR2 SQIVND (reference sequence). The CDR3 loop is CASSIDRGRSDTQYF. The CDR3 region has the DNA TGTGCCAGTAGTATTGATAGGGGTCGGTCAGATACGCAGTATTTT.

This clone was counted a single time. The chain couples TRBV28 to TRBJ1-5; maybe TRBD1 (5 bases). There are 16 residues in the CDR3. Germline CDR1 reads MDHEN; CDR2 reads SYDVKM. With 5 bases removed from V and 5 bases from J, the gap between germline ends came to 19 bases. CDR3 protein: CASSPSTGRGDQPQHF. The CDR3 DNA follows: TGTGCCAGCAGTCCCAGTACAGGACGGGGGGATCAGCCCCAGCATTTT. Full variable domain (missing parts from reference TRBV28 and TRBJ1-5): DVKVTQSSRYLVKRTGEKVFLECVQDMDHENMFWYRQDPGLGLRLIYFSYDVKMKEKGDIPEGYSVSREKKERFSLILESASTNQTSMYLCASSPSTGRGDQPQHFGDGTRLSIL.

The J gene is TRBJ2-4, the V gene TRBV7-9; D is perhaps TRBD1 (5 bases). The V end lost 6 bases, the J end lost 9 bases, and 21 bases lay between the germline ends. The CDR3 runs 15 residues. Germline lookup yields CDR1 SEHNR and CDR2 FQNEAQ (reference sequence). CDR3 sequence: CASSSPGGAIGIQYF. The CDR3, as DNA: TGTGCCAGCAGTTCTCCGGGTGGGGCCATTGGCATTCAGTACTTC.